This T cell receptor beta chain was obtained from a study of blood T cells in healthy people across ages. The overall study: Template switching retrieved approximately one barcoded beta molecule for each two T cells. General study points: Naive T cell percentage showed a strong correlation with TCR beta diversity.

The extraction recovered at least 6 micrograms of total RNA per sample. Alongside a J-beta primer mix, a sample-barcoded 5' primer served in a second PCR lasting roughly 7 to 11 cycles. With 12 random nucleotides, a template-switch adaptor tagged each individual cDNA molecule. TCRdb re-analysed the 5' RACE reads in MiXCR, keeping a single row per CDR3 protein. Of 1,300,000 or so distinct CDR3 sequences listed, around 59% are singletons. Worth noting for this clonotype: Its antigen is not identified.

V lost 4 bases and J 3 bases, leaving 16 bases between the germline ends. This CDR3 contains 15 residues. Germline V gene sequence: CDR1 MGHRA, CDR2 YSYEKL. Sequencing used blood. The sequence was obtained from a man between 18 and 35 years old in good health. The J gene is TRBJ2-7, the V gene TRBV4-1; maybe TRBD2 (6 bases). The CDR3 DNA sequence: TGCGCCAGCAGCCCGGGACTTCAGGCCTACTACGAGCAGTACTTC. It specifies CASSPGLQAYYEQYF.